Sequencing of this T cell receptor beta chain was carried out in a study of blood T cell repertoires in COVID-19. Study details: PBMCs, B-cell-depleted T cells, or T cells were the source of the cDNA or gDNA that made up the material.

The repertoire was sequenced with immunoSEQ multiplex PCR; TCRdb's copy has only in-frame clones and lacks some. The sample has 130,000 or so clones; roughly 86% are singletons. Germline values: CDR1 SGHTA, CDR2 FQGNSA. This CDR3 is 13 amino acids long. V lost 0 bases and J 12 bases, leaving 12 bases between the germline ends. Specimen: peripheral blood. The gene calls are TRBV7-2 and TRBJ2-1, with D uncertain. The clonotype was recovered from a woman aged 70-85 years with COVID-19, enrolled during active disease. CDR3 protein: CASSLALPYGQFF. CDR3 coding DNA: TGTGCCAGCAGCTTAGCGCTACCATACGGGCAGTTCTTC.